These 14 T cell receptor beta chains share one sample of origin, sequenced in a study of identical twins. Each CDR3 protein is one row after TCRdb ran MiXCR on the 5' RACE reads. The sample shows 250,000 or so distinct CDR3 sequences, approximately 8% of them seen only once. In addition, the sample was reused for a study of yellow fever vaccine responses in identical twins.

The source material was CD8+ T cells sorted from blood. Receptor source: a woman under 30 in good health.

This clonotype occurred many times. CDR3 sequence: CASSPQSTLAGGVYEQFF. CDR3 coding DNA: TGTGCCAGCAGTCCCCAATCCACCCTAGCGGGAGGTGTCTATGAGCAGTTCTTC. V gene TRBV27 combines with J gene TRBJ2-1; 11 bases agree with TRBD2. This CDR3 comprises 18 residues. J gave up 8 bases and V 5 bases, and 17 bases lay outside the gene matches. The germline gives CDR1 MNHEY, CDR2 SMNVEV (reference sequence).

This clonotype was found a few times. The chain links TRBV20-1 to TRBJ2-7; 7 nucleotides align to TRBD2. The length of the CDR3 is 12 residues. CDR1 DFQATT and CDR2 SNEGSKA come from the germline V gene (reference sequence). V dropped 3 bases and J dropped 4; count of bases not matched to a gene: 3. Written as DNA, the CDR3 is TGCAGTGCTAGTGCGGGGGTGTACGAGCAGTACGTC. It is translated as CSASAGVYEQYV.

This clonotype was detected only a few times. The V and J genes are TRBV6-5 and TRBJ1-2; 7 bases are a match to TRBD1. The CDR3 covers 12 residues. Trimming at V came to 2 bases and at J to 7 bases, leaving 1 base not matched to a gene. Germline values: CDR1 MNHEY, CDR2 SVGAGI. CDR3 loop: CASSYDRVGYTF. In nucleotides, the CDR3 is TGTGCCAGCAGTTACGACAGGGTTGGCTACACCTTC.

This clonotype was counted at least ten times. The chain has TRBV7-8 and TRBJ1-1; D may be TRBD1 (5 bases). The CDR3 covers 14 residues. Germline V gene lookup returns CDR1 SGHVS and CDR2 FQNEAQ. V was shortened by 4 bases and J by 0 bases, with 9 bases between the two germline ends. The CDR3 nucleotides read TGTGCCAGCAGCTCCGGGACGGTGAACACTGAAGCTTTCTTT. It is translated as CASSSGTVNTEAFF.

The chain carries TRBV6-1 and TRBJ2-5; 7 bases agree with TRBD1. The CDR3 length is 16 residues. V was clipped by 2 bases and J by 5 bases; unmatched bases: 11. Germline CDR1 and CDR2: MNHNS and SASEGT. DNA of the CDR3: TGTGCCAGCAGTGAACGACAGGGTCGGCTTAATGAGACCCAGTACTTC. Protein product: CASSERQGRLNETQYF.

This clonotype was seen ten or more times. V usage is TRBV12-3 or TRBV12-4 and J usage is TRBJ2-3, with D maybe TRBD2 (6 bases). The CDR3 spans 15 residues. V shed 2 bases and J shed 1 base, with 10 bases lying between them. The CDR3 nucleotides are TGTGCCAGCAGTTTATCGGGACTCCGCACAGATACGCAGTATTTT. It is translated as CASSLSGLRTDTQYF.

The V gene is TRBV11-1, the J gene TRBJ2-1, with D unclear. The germline CDR1 and CDR2 sequences are SGHAT and FQDESV (reference sequence). Trimming removed 5 bases from V and 1 base from J, with 21 bases in between. The CDR3 extends over 18 amino acids. CDR3 DNA sequence: TGTGCCAGCAGCATGGGCCAAGGTGTCCTGTCGTCCTACAATGAGCAGTTCTTC. Translating gives CASSMGQGVLSSYNEQFF. The variable domain in full, with the rest retrieved from reference TRBV11-1 and TRBJ2-1, is EAEVAQSPRYKITEKSQAVAFWCDPISGHATLYWYRQILGQGPELLVQFQDESVVDDSQLPKDRFSAERLKGVDSTLKIQPAELGDSAMYLCASSMGQGVLSSYNEQFFGPGTRLTVL.

The chain joins TRBV3-1 to TRBJ1-1; possible D gene TRBD1, 6 bases. V shed 0 bases and J shed 4 bases, with 18 bases lying between them. The CDR3 is 17 amino acids. The germline V gene has CDR1 LGHDT and CDR2 YNNKEL (reference sequence). The CDR3 bases are TGTGCCAGCAGCCAAGATAGGGGGGGAGTGGGGAGCACTGAAGCTTTCTTT. Translated: CASSQDRGGVGSTEAFF.

Written as DNA, the CDR3 is TGTGCCAGCAGCGATAGCGGGAGAGGCGGGGAGCTGTTTTTT. The encoded protein is CASSDSGRGGELFF. The chain links TRBV9 to TRBJ2-2; 9 nucleotides agree with TRBD2. Germline assignment: CDR1 SGDLS and CDR2 YYNGEE. V lost 3 bases and J lost 7; bases outside the gene matches: 4. The CDR3 extends over 14 amino acids. The complete variable domain, with remaining parts taken from reference TRBV9 and TRBJ2-2, reads DSGVTQTPKHLITATGQRVTLRCSPRSGDLSVYWYQQSLDQGLQFLIQYYNGEERAKGNILERFSAQQFPDLHSELNLSSLELGDSALYFCASSDSGRGGELFFGEGSRLTVL.

This clonotype has at least ten counts. V usage is TRBV2 and J usage is TRBJ2-5; possible D gene TRBD2, 5 bases. CDR1 is SNHLY and CDR2 is FYNNEI in the germline V gene. Trimming took 8 bases from V and 3 from J, leaving 13 bases between them. The CDR3 totals 13 residues. CDR3 residues: CASLLGSEETQYF. The CDR3, as DNA: TGTGCCAGCCTACTAGGGTCGGAAGAGACCCAGTACTTC. Variable domain in full (rest from reference TRBV2 and TRBJ2-5): EPEVTQTPSHQVTQMGQEVILRCVPISNHLYFYWYRQILGQKVEFLVSFYNNEISEKSEIFDDQFSVERPDGSNFTLKIRSTKLEDSAMYFCASLLGSEETQYFGPGTRLLVL.

The chain carries TRBV24-1 and TRBJ1-6; possibly TRBD1 for D (6 bases). CDR3 length: 16 residues. CDR1 is KGHDR and CDR2 is SFDVKD in the germline V gene. V dropped 2 bases and J dropped 5 bases, with 12 bases sitting between them. The CDR3 region is CATSDYSGAHNSPLHF. DNA for the CDR3: TGTGCCACCAGTGATTATTCAGGGGCCCATAATTCACCCCTCCACTTT.

The rearrangement links TRBV10-2 to TRBJ2-1; 9 nucleotides agree with TRBD2. The V segment lost 8 bases and the J segment 5 bases; nucleotides outside the gene matches: 10. The CDR3 contains 15 residues. Germline V gene sequence: CDR1 WSHSY, CDR2 SAAADI. The CDR3 region is CASGFGTSRNNEQFF. For the CDR3, the DNA is TGCGCCAGCGGCTTCGGGACTAGCCGAAACAATGAGCAGTTCTTC.

The chain has TRBV5-1 and TRBJ2-3, with 10 bases aligning to TRBD2. J was trimmed by 4 bases and V by 1 base; bases with no gene match: 3. Germline lookup yields CDR1 SGHRS and CDR2 YFSETQ. CDR3 size: 15 residues. The CDR3 reads CASSLSGRAPDTQYF. As DNA, the CDR3 is TGCGCCAGCAGCTTGAGCGGGAGGGCCCCAGATACGCAGTATTTT.

The chain combines TRBV4-1 with TRBJ2-3; the D gene is possibly TRBD1 (5 bases). This CDR3 comprises 17 residues. Trimming stripped 0 bases from V and 2 bases from J, with 15 bases between. Germline CDR1 reads MGHRA; CDR2 reads YSYEKL. The CDR3: CASSQDPPAGPTDTQYF. Here the CDR3 DNA reads TGCGCCAGCAGCCAAGATCCGCCGGCAGGGCCCACAGATACGCAGTATTTT.